These T cell receptor beta chains were read from a single sample in a study of regulatory T cells in long-lasting Graves disease. From the multiplex PCR reads, TCRdb called clonotypes with MiXCR, one entry per CDR3 protein. The repertoire includes about 200,000 distinct CDR3 sequences, roughly 18% of them detected once, and around 20% sits in the top ten. This specimen was peripheral blood mononuclear cells (PBMCs), taken at new diagnosis, from a patient treated with antithyroid drugs. These receptor sequences come from a female donor with Graves disease. The CDR3 runs from the conserved cysteine through the conserved F or W. D genes are given only for firm matches. A clone size is listed for some rows: how often the clone was seen (once, few, many), or a class if it is expanded.

D	J	size	V	DNA	CDR3
.	TRBJ2-7	many	TRBV7-8	TGTGCCAGCAGCTTAGTGTACGAGCAGTACTTC	CASSLVYEQYF
.	TRBJ2-3	many	TRBV10-3	TGTGCCATCAGTGAGTCGGGTGCTGACACAGATACGCAGTATTTT	CAISESGADTDTQYF
.	TRBJ2-5	many	TRBV28	TGTGCCAGCGGAGAGGTTGGGGAGACCCAGTACTTC	CASGEVGETQYF
.	TRBJ1-4	many	TRBV11-2	TGTGCCAGCAGCTTGGGAGCCCGGGCCCTTTCCCCTTATGAAAAACTGTTTTTT	CASSLGARALSPYEKLFF
.	TRBJ1-1	many	TRBV10-2	TGCGCCAGCAGTGAGGGGGGGCGGGGTGAAGCTTTCTTT	CASSEGGRGEAFF
TRBD2	TRBJ2-5	many	TRBV9	TGTGCCAGCAGCCCGATCTTAGCGGGAGAGGCGGAGACCCAGTACTTC	CASSPILAGEAETQYF
.	TRBJ1-5	many	TRBV27	TGTGCCAGCCGTCTGGGGGCTGGCAATCAGCCCCAGCATTTT	CASRLGAGNQPQHF
.	TRBJ2-2	many	TRBV5-1	TGCGCCAGCAGAGGACCGGCCGCCGGGGAGCTGTTTTTT	CASRGPAAGELFF
TRBD1	TRBJ2-7	.	TRBV6-1	TGTGCCAGCAGTCCCGGACAGGGGGAACCCTACGAGCAGTACTTC	CASSPGQGEPYEQYF
TRBD2	TRBJ2-4	many	TRBV28	TGTGCCAGCAGTTTCCAGCGGGAGATCAACATTCAGTACTTC	CASSFQREINIQYF
.	TRBJ2-2	few	TRBV7-9	TGTGCCAGCAGCTTAGCGTCAACGCACACCGGGGAGCTGTCTTTT	CASSLASTHTGELSF
.	TRBJ1-2	many	TRBV19	TGTGCCAGTAGTATTTTTGAGGGGAACTATGGCTACACCTTC	CASSIFEGNYGYTF
.	TRBJ2-7	many	TRBV18	TGTGCCAGCTCCCCGGGATCCCAGCGTGGCGAGCAGTACTTC	CASSPGSQRGEQYF
.	TRBJ2-1	.	TRBV12-3/TRBV12-4	TGTGCCAGCAGTAGCCTTCGGGACCCCAATGAGCAGTTCTTC	CASSSLRDPNEQFF
TRBD2	TRBJ2-7	many	TRBV9	TGTGCCAGCAGCACCTCCGGGACTAGCGGGACCTACGAGCAGTACTTC	CASSTSGTSGTYEQYF
TRBD2	TRBJ2-3	many	TRBV11-3	TGTGCCAGCAACGACCTTAGCGGGAGGCATACGCAGTATTTT	CASNDLSGRHTQYF
TRBD1	TRBJ2-6	many	TRBV28	TGTGCCAGCAGTTTATTTCAGGGGGCGCCGATTAGCTCTGGGGCCAACGTCCTGACTTTC	CASSLFQGAPISSGANVLTF